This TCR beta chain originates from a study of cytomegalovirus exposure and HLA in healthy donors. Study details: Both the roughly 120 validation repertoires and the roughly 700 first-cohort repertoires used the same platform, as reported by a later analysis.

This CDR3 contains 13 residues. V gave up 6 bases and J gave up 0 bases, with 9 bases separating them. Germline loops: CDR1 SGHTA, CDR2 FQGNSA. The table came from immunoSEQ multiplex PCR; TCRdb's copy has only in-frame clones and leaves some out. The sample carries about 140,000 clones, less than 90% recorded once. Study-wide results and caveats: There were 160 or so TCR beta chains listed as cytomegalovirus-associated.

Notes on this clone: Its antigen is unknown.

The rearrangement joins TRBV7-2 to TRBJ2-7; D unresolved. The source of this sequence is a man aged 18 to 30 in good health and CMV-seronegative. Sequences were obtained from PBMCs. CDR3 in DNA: TGTGCCAGCAGTTCCAGAAACTCCTACGAGCAGTACTTC. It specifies CASSSRNSYEQYF. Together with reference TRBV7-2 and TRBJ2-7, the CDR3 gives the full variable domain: GAGVSQSPSNKVTEKGKDVELRCDPISGHTALYWYRQSLGQGLEFLIYFQGNSAPDKSGLPSDRFSAERTGGSVSTLTIQRTQQEDSAVYLCASSSRNSYEQYFGPGTRLTVT.